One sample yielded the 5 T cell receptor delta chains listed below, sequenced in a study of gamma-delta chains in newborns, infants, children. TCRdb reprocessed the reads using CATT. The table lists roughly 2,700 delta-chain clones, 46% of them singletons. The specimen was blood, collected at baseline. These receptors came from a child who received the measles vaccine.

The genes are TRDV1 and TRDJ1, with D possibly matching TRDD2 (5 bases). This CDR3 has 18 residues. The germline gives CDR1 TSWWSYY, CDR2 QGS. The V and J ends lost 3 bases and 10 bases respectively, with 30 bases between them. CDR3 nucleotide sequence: TGTGCTCTTGGGGAGGGAATAATGATTTTCCCTACACCGAGTTCACTCATCTTT. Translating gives CALGEGIMIFPTPSSLIF.

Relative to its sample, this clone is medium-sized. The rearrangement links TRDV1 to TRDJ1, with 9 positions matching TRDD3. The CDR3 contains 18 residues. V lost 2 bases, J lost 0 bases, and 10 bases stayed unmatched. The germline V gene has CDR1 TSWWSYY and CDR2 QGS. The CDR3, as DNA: TGTGCTCTTGGGGAAGGGACGTGGGGGATAGGGGACACCGATAAACTCATCTTT. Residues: CALGEGTWGIGDTDKLIF.

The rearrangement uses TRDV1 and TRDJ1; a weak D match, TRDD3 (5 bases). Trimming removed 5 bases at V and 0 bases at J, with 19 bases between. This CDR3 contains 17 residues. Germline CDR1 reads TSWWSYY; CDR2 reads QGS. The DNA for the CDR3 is TGTGCTCTTGGGTTAAAAGGAGGGATGCTTTACACCGATAAACTCATCTTT. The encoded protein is CALGLKGGMLYTDKLIF.

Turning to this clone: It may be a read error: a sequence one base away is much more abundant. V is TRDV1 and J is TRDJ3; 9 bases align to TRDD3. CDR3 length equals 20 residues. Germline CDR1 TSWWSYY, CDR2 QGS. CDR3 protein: CALGEGSLGDSSWGTRQMFF. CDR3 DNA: TGTGCTCTTGGGGAGGGATCCTTGGGGGATAGCTCCTGGGGCACCCGACAGATGTTTTTC.

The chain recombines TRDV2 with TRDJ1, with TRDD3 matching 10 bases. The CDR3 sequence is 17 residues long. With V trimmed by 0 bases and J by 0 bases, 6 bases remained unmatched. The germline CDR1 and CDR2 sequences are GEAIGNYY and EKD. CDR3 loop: CACDTLRTGGYTDKLIF. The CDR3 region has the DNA TGTGCCTGTGACACCCTCCGTACTGGGGGATACACCGATAAACTCATCTTT.